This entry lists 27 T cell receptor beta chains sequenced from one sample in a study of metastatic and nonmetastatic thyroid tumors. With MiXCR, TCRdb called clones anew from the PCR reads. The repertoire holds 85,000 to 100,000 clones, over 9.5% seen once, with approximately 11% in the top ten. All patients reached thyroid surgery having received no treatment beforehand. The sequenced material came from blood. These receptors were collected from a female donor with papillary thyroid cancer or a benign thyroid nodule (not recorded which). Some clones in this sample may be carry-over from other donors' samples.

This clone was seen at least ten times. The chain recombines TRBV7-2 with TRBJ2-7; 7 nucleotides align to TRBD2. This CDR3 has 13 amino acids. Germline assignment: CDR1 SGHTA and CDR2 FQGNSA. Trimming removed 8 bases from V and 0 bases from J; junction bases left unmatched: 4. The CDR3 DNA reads TGTGCCAGCGGGCGGGGGAGCTCCTACGAGCAGTACTTC. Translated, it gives CASGRGSSYEQYF.

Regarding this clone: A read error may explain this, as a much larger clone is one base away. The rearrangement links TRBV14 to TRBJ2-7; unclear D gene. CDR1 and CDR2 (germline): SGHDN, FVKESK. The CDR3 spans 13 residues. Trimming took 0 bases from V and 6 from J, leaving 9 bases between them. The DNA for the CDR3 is TGTGCCAGCAGCCAAGAACTATTCGGCGAGCAGTACTTC. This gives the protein CASSQELFGEQYF.

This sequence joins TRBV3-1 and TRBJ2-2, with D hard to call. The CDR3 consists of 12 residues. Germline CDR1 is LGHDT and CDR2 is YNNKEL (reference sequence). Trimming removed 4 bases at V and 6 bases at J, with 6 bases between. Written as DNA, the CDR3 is TGTGCCAGCAGCCCACGGGCCGGGGAGCTGTTTTTT. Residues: CASSPRAGELFF. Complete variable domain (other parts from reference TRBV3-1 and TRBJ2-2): DTAVSQTPKYLVTQMGNDKSIKCEQNLGHDTMYWYKQDSKKFLKIMFSYNNKELIINETVPNRFSPKSPDKAHLNLHINSLELGDSAVYFCASSPRAGELFFGEGSRLTVL.

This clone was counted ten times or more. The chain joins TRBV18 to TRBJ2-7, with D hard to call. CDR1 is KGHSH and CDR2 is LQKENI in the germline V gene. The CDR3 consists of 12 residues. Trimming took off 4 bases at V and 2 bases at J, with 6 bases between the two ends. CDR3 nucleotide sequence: TGTGCCAGCTCACAACAAGCCTACGAGCAGTACTTC. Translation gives CASSQQAYEQYF. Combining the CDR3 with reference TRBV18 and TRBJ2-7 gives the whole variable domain NAGVMQNPRHLVRRRGQEARLRCSPMKGHSHVYWYRQLPEEGLKFMVYLQKENIIDESGMPKERFSAEFPKEGPSILRIQQVVRGDSAAYFCASSQQAYEQYFGPGTRLTVT.

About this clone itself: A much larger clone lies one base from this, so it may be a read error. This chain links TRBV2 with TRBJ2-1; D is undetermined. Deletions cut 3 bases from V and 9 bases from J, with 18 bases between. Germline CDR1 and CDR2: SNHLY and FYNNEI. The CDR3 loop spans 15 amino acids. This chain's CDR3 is CASSDFLQVRGEQFF. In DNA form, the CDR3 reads TGTGCCAGCAGTGACTTTCTCCAGGTCCGAGGTGAGCAGTTCTTC.

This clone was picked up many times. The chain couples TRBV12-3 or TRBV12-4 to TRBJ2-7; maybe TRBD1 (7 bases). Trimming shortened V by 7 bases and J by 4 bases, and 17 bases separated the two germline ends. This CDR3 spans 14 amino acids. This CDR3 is CASTQGGVSYEQYF. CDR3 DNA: TGTGCCAGCACCCAGGGGGGAGTGAGTTACGAGCAGTACTTC.

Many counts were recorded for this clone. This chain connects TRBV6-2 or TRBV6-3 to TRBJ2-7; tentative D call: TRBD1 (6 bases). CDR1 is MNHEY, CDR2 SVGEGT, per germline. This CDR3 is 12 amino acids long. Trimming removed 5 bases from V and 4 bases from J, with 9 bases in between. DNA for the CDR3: TGTGCCAGCAGTAGAGGACAGTACGAGCAGTACTTC. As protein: CASSRGQYEQYF.

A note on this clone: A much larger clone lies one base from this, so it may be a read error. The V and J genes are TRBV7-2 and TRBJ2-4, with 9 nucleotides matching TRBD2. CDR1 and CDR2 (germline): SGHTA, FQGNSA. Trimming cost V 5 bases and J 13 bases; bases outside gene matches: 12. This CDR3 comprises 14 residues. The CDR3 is CASSRETSGDTQYF. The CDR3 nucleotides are TGTGCCAGCAGCCGCGAGACTAGCGGAGATACCCAGTACTTC.

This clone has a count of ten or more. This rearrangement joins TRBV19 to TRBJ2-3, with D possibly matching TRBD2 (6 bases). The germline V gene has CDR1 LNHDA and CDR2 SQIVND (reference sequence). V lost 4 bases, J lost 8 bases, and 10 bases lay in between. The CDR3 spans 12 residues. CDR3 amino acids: CASSTAGITQYF. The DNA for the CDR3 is TGTGCCAGTAGTACAGCGGGTATTACGCAGTATTTT.

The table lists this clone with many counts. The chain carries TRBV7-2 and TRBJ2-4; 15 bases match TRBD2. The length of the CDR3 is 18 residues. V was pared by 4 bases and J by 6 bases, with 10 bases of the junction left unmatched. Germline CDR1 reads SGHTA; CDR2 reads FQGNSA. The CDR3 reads CASSSNGLAGGPRNIQYF. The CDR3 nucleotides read TGTGCCAGCAGCTCCAACGGACTAGCGGGAGGGCCCCGAAACATTCAGTACTTC.

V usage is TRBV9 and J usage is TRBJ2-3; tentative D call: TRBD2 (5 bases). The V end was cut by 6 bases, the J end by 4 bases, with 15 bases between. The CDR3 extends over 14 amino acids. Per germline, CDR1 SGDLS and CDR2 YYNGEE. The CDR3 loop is CASIPASGPDTQYF. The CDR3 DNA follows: TGTGCCAGCATCCCCGCCAGCGGTCCAGATACGCAGTATTTT.

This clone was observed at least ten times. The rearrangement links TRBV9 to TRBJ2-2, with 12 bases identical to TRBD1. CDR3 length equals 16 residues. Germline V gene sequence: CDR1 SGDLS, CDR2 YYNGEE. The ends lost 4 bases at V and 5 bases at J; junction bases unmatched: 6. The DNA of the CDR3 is TGTGCCAGCAGCCAGAGGGACAGGGGGCGGACCGGGGAGCTGTTTTTT. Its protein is CASSQRDRGRTGELFF. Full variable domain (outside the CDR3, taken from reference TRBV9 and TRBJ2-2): DSGVTQTPKHLITATGQRVTLRCSPRSGDLSVYWYQQSLDQGLQFLIQYYNGEERAKGNILERFSAQQFPDLHSELNLSSLELGDSALYFCASSQRDRGRTGELFFGEGSRLTVL.

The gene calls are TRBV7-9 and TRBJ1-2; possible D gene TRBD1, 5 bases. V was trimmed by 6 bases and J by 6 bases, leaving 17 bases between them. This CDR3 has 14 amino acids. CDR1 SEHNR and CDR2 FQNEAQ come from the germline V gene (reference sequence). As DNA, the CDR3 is TGTGCCAGCAGATCCCCCCGGGGGACCCATGGCTACACCTTC. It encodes CASRSPRGTHGYTF.

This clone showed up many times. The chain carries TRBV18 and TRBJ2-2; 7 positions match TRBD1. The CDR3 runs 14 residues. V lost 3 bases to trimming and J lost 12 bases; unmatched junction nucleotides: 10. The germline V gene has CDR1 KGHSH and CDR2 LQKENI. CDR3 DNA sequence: TGTGCCAGCTCACCGATCGGGACAGCCCATCAGCTGTTTTTT. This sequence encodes CASSPIGTAHQLFF.

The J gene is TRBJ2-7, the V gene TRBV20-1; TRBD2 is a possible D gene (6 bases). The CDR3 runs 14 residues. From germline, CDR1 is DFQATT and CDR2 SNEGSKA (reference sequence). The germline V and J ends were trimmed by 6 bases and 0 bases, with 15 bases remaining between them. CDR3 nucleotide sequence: TGCAGTGCGCTGACTAGTGGGAGCTCCTACGAGCAGTACTTC. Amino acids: CSALTSGSSYEQYF.

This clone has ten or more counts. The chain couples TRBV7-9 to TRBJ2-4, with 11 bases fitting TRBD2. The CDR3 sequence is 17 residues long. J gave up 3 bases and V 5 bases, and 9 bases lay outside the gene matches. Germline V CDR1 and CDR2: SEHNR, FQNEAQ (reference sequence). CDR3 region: CASSRDSGRVGKNIQYF. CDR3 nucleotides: TGTGCCAGCAGCCGTGATAGCGGGAGGGTCGGCAAAAACATTCAGTACTTC. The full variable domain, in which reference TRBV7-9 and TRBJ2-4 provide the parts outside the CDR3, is DTGVSQNPRHKITKRGQNVTFRCDPISEHNRLYWYRQTLGQGPEFLTYFQNEAQLEKSRLLSDRFSAERPKGSFSTLEIQRTEQGDSAMYLCASSRDSGRVGKNIQYFGAGTRLSVL.

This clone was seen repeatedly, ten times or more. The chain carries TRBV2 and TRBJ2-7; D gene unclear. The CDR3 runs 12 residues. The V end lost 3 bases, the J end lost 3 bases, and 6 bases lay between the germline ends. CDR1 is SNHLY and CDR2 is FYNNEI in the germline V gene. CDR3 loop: CASSDSFYEQYF. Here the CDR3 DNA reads TGTGCCAGCAGTGACAGTTTCTACGAGCAGTACTTC. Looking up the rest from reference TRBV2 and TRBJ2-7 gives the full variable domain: EPEVTQTPSHQVTQMGQEVILRCVPISNHLYFYWYRQILGQKVEFLVSFYNNEISEKSEIFDDQFSVERPDGSNFTLKIRSTKLEDSAMYFCASSDSFYEQYFGPGTRLTVT.

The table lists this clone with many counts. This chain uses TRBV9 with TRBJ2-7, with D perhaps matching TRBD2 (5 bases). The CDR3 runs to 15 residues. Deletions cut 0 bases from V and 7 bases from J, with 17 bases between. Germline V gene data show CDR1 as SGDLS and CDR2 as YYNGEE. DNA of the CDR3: TGTGCCAGCAGCGTAGATGACTACGTACTTGGAGAGCAGTACTTC. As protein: CASSVDDYVLGEQYF.

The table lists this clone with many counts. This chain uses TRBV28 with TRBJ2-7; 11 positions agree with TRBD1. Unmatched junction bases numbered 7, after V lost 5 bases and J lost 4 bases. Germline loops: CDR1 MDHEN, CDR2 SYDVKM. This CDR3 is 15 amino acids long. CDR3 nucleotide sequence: TGTGCCAGCAGTGTGAGGACAGGGGGCCTGTACGAGCAGTACTTC. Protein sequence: CASSVRTGGLYEQYF.

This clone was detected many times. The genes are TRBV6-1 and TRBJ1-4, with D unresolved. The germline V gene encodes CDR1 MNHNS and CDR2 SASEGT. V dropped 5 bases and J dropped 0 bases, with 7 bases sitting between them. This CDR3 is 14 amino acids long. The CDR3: CASSRVATNEKLFF. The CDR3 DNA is TGTGCCAGCAGTCGAGTAGCAACTAATGAAAAACTGTTTTTT.

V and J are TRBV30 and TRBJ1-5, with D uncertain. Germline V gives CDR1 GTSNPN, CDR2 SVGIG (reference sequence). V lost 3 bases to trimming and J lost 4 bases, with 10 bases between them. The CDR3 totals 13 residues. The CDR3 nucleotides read TGTGCCTGGAGCGGTGGCTGTAATCAGCCCCAGCATTTT. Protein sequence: CAWSGGCNQPQHF.

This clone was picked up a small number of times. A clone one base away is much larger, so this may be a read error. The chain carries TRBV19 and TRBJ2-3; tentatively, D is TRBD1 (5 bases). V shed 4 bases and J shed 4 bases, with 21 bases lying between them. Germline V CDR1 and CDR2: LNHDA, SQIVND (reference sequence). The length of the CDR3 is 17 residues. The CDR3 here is CASSSWSLGQTADTQYF. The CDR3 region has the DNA TGTGCCAGTAGTAGCTGGTCCCTAGGGCAGACAGCAGATACGCAGTATTTT.

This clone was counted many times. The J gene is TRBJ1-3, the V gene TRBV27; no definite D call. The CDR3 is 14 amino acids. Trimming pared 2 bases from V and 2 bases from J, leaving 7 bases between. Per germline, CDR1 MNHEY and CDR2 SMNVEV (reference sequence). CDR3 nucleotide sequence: TGTGCCAGCAGTTTAGGTGGTCCTGGAAACACCATATATTTT. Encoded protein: CASSLGGPGNTIYF.

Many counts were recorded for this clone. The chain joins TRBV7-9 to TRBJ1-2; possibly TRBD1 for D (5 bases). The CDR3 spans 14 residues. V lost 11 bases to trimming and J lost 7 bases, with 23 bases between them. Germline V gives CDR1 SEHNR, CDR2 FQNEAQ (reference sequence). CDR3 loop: CAVGAQAGGAGYTF. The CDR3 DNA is TGTGCCGTCGGAGCTCAAGCGGGGGGAGCTGGCTACACCTTC.

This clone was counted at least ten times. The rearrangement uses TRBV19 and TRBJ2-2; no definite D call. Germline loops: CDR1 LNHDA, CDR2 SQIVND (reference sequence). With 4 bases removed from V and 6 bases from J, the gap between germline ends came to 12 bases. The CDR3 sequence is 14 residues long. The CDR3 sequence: CASSSLYGAGELFF. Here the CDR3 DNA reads TGTGCCAGTAGTAGCCTATATGGGGCCGGGGAGCTGTTTTTT.

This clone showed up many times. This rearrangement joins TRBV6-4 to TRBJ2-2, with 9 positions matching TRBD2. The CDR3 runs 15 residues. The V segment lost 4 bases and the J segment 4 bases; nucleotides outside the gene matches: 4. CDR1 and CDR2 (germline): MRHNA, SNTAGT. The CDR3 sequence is CASSALAGFTGELFF. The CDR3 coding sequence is TGTGCCAGCAGTGCCCTAGCGGGGTTCACCGGGGAGCTGTTTTTT.

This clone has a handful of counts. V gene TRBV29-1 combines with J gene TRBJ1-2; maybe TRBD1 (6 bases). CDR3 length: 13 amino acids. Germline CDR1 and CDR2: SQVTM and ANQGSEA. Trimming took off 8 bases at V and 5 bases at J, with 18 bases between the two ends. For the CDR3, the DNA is TGCAGCATTCTTTGTGGGGGCGAGTATGGCTACACCTTC. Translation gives CSILCGGEYGYTF.